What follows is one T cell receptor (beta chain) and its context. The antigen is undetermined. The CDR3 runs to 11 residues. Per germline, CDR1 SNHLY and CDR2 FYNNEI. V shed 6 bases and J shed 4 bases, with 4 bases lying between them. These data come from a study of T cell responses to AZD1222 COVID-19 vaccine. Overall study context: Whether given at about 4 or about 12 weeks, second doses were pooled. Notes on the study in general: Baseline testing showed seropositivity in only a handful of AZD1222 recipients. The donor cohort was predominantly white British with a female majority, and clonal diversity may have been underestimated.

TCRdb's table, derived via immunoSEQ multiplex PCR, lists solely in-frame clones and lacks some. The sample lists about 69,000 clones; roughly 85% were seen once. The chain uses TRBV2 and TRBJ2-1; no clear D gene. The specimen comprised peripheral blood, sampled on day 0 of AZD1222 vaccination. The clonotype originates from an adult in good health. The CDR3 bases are TGTGCCAGCAGCAGTTACAATGAGCAGTTCTTC. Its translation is CASSSYNEQFF.